This TCR beta chain was captured by sequencing in a study of blood T cell repertoires in COVID-19 (dated by TCRdb to 2018 to 2021). About the study as a whole: Collaborator samples came from the United States, Italy and Spain and covered acute and convalescent phases of COVID-19. Subjects who had been exposed to COVID-19, were actively infected with it, or had recovered from it provided the deeply sampled blood TCRbeta repertoires that made up the dataset. A freely available public database, intended as a resource for researchers studying the immune response to SARS-CoV-2, is where the repertoires were released. The material from the prospective study consisted of cDNA or gDNA derived from T cells, B-cell-depleted T cells, or PBMCs. Nearly every sample came with metadata listing a de-identified subject ID, COVID-19 status, age in years and sex. HLA class I and class II types, where available, came from metadata supplied by the sample provider rather than from assay-based typing. The samples were drawn from the first 160 participants of the ongoing ImmuneRACE study and from some 1,300 subjects provided by 6 global collaborators. Findings and caveats that apply to the study as a whole: How much clinical and demographic metadata was included differed by source and by participant, and the metadata was provided uncurated.

The immunoSEQ Assay, a bias-controlled multiplex PCR, was used to amplify TCRbeta CDR3 regions from genomic DNA. In the source study's methods: The number of nucleated cells in each sample was estimated by amplification of reference gene primers within the assay. To quantify the absolute abundance of each unique TCRbeta CDR3 rearrangement, sequence reads were collapsed and filtered. For each sample, productive Simpson clonality was calculated as the square root of Simpson's diversity index across productive rearrangements. Imported from immuneACCESS, the table was reduced by TCRdb to in-frame sequences with V and J called. These copies leave out some clones; in studies compared against another copy, an unresolved V gene accounts for under half, and the cause of the remainder is not known. That table supplies the V and J calls and clone size; D and trimming were determined from the DNA. A total of 35,000 to 55,000 clones appear in this sample, approximately 84% of them only once. In total, the top ten clones hold over 10% of the sample.

Spanning cysteine to phenylalanine, the CDR3 consists of 15 amino acids. The sequence is cut down to CDR3 DNA, 45 bases in frame from base 1. V sheds 0 bases and J sheds 0 bases, leaving 9 bases between their ends. Per the germline V gene (reference sequence), GTSNPN is the CDR1 and SVGIG is the CDR2. About this clone: Its specific antigen is unknown. Base-call qualities are not available, and no considerably larger clone is one nucleotide away.

Whole blood was collected in K2EDTA tubes by collaborating institutions according to the institutions' own protocols. For TCRbeta analysis, collaborator samples were shipped as frozen whole blood, as isolated PBMCs, or as DNA extracted from either sample type. This sequence was found in a woman between 65 and 79 years old in a cohort sampled during active COVID-19. The chain was built from TRBV30 and TRBJ1-5; there is no confident call for the D gene. Input material: peripheral blood. CDR3 protein: CAWSVRGFSNQPQHF. The nucleotide sequence is TGTGCCTGGAGTGTACGGGGATTTAGCAATCAGCCCCAGCATTTT.